The present entry profiles one TCR beta chain with its context. This clone was counted only a few times. Its binding antigen is unknown. No much larger clone is present one base from it, and per-base qualities are unavailable. Trimming accounts for 7 bases at V and 0 bases at J, while the number of junction bases matched to no gene is 9. The CDR3 starts with the cysteine, ends with the phenylalanine, and has 15 residues. Only CDR3 DNA remains: 45 bases, in frame from the first base. The germline V gene gives CDR1 as SQVTM and CDR2 as ANQGSEA. The data were taken from a study of CD8+ T cells in alopecia areata (dated by TCRdb to the late 2010s). Turning to the overall study: Treated patients were enrolled in an open-label pilot trial of oral tofacitinib, 5 to 10 mg twice daily, for moderate-to-severe alopecia areata. Tofacitinib was given for 6 to 18 months, followed by 6 months of follow-up off drug to assess delayed response and recurrence. Disease severity in treated patients was measured with the SALT score, which quantifies the percentage of affected scalp surface area. The study used high-throughput TCRbeta sequencing to examine T cell clonal expansion in alopecia areata, in both the C3H/HeJ mouse model and human patients. On the human side, TCRbeta sequencing was run on scalp tissue and on sorted CD4+ and CD8+ peripheral blood T cells from healthy controls and from alopecia areata patients with either patchy or totalis/universalis disease. Biopsies were taken from tofacitinib-treated patients at baseline and at 4 and 24 weeks of treatment, and a later scalp biopsy was taken in several of the tofacitinib-treated patients. Clonality in the scalp was compared among normal scalp (n=4), patchy alopecia areata scalp (n=8), and alopecia totalis/universalis scalp (n=8). RNA was obtained with the PAXgene miRNA kit for fixed scalp, the miRNeasy kit for PBMCs, and the RNeasy kit for mouse skin. TCRbeta CDR3 regions were amplified by immunoSEQ multiplex PCR with 35 Vbeta forward and 13 Jbeta reverse primers. The paper as a whole reports these results and caveats: Many expanded lesional clones were found to persist in scalp and blood during tofacitinib treatment, and relapse after treatment cessation may be partly explained by this persistence. Tofacitinib significantly decreased scalp clonality and the number of expanded CD8+ clones among the top 100 scalp clones. Shared TCR sequences between patients were less evident than in mice, which may be partly attributable to HLA diversity in the patient population. Unlike mouse skin, which is dominated by gammadelta T cells, normal human skin has resident alphabeta T cells that are also sequenced, and this complicates analysis of the scalp TCR repertoire. Compared with normal scalp, lesional scalp had higher clonality and more expanded CD8+ clones, particularly in alopecia totalis/universalis, a pattern that suggests antigenic drive. Because the treated cohort was small and had just a single nonresponder, larger studies are needed to establish links between baseline CD8+ expansion and response.

The library was obtained by the immunoSEQ multiplex PCR assay. For TCR sequencing, RNA was extracted from every sample and reverse transcribed into cDNA to serve as template. SuperScript III was used for first-strand cDNA synthesis, primed with a 2:1 mix of oligo-dT and random hexamers. A synthetic immune receptor repertoire was used to gauge amplification bias, and whatever bias remained was removed computationally. Per the original workflow: Raw reads were preprocessed to remove errors, and CDR3 was defined according to IMGT conventions as the region from the conserved cysteine to phenylalanine. Clonality was computed as 1 minus the Shannon entropy, with the entropy normalized by log2 of the number of productive unique TCRs. Whether each scalp clone was CD4 or CD8 was inferred by checking scalp TCRbeta sequences against the CD4 and CD8 repertoires from sorted blood. This immuneACCESS table, as held by TCRdb, lists in-frame sequences with V and J called but not all clones. Of the missing ones, under half trace to an unresolved V gene in checked studies; the others have no known cause. V, J and clone size are taken as reported in that table, and D and trimming were inferred from the DNA itself. Recorded for this sample are about 170,000 clones; 58% of them occurred a single time. Roughly 17% of the sample lies in the top ten.

The treatment or condition label, read with the paper, signifies: oral pan-JAK inhibitor, 5-10 mg twice daily. From alopecia areata patients, peripheral blood was collected along with lesional scalp punch biopsies. PBMCs were separated by density centrifugation and stained for CD3, CD4 and CD8, after which CD4+ and CD8+ T cells were sorted on a FACSAria. The sample here was CD4+ T cells sorted from blood, taken between weeks 55 and 70, from a patient treated with tofacitinib. The rearrangement joined TRBV29-1 to TRBJ1-1; the junction holds 9 bases that match TRBD1. This clonotype originated in a human donor with alopecia areata. In nucleotide form, the sequence is TGCAGCGCCTCCGGGACAGGGTCGATGAACACTGAAGCTTTCTTT. It is translated as CSASGTGSMNTEAFF.